These 18 T cell receptor beta chains came from one sample sequenced in a study of shared clonotypes between healthy human individuals. Generated by immunoSEQ multiplex PCR, the TCRdb table keeps only in-frame clones and is missing some. The data contain a few hundred thousand clones, roughly 70% of them singletons. The material sequenced was memory CD4+ T cells sorted from blood. Subset defined: CD45RA-negative fraction. These receptors were taken from a man younger than 40 in good health.

This chain joins TRBV6-4 and TRBJ2-3, with TRBD2 matching over 8 bases. Germline V lookup: CDR1 MRHNA, CDR2 SNTAGT. V lost 2 bases to trimming and J lost 4 bases; unmatched junction nucleotides: 5. There are 15 residues in the CDR3. The CDR3 reads CASSDSGRGADTQYF. CDR3 bases: TGTGCCAGCAGTGACAGCGGGAGAGGGGCAGATACGCAGTATTTT.

This clone was counted once. The J gene is TRBJ2-7, the V gene TRBV28, with a tentative D call TRBD2 (5 bases). The CDR3 has 14 amino acids. V was clipped by 5 bases and J by 3 bases, with 14 bases between them. CDR1 is MDHEN and CDR2 is SYDVKM in the germline V gene. DNA of the CDR3: TGTGCCAGCAGTGACCCTGGACTGATCTACGAGCAGTACTTC. This translates into CASSDPGLIYEQYF.

This clone was recorded only once. This chain connects TRBV5-5 to TRBJ1-2; D call uncertain. Trimming took off 1 base at V and 4 bases at J, with 11 bases between the two ends. Germline lookup yields CDR1 SGHKS and CDR2 YYEKEE (reference sequence). The CDR3 contains 14 residues. The CDR3 here is CASSLNGAPYGYTF. DNA for the CDR3: TGTGCCAGCAGCTTGAATGGAGCCCCCTATGGCTACACCTTC.

Concerning this clone: This CDR3 is also generated by other DNA sequences in the sample. The CDR3: CASSESGLAGDTGELFF. CDR3 nucleotides: TGCGCCAGCAGTGAGTCGGGACTAGCGGGAGACACCGGGGAGCTGTTTTTT. The chain has TRBV10-1 and TRBJ2-2, with 14 bases lining up with TRBD2. The length of the CDR3 is 17 residues. The V gene end was trimmed by 0 bases and the J gene end by 3 bases; junction bases not matched to a gene: 0. Germline V lookup: CDR1 WNHNN, CDR2 SYGVQD (reference sequence).

V is TRBV11-2 and J is TRBJ2-2; D unresolved. The V gene lost 5 bases and the J gene lost 6 bases, with 13 bases spanning the gap. CDR3 size: 14 residues. The V gene's germline CDR1 is SGHAT and CDR2 FQNNGV. CDR3 protein: CASSPSRVAGELFF. CDR3 DNA sequence: TGTGCCAGCAGCCCCTCCCGGGTAGCCGGGGAGCTGTTTTTT.

This chain uses TRBV5-4 with TRBJ2-1, with TRBD2 identical over 15 bases. V shed 4 bases and J 8 bases; nucleotides not matched to a gene: 7. The CDR3 has 16 amino acids. In germline, CDR1 is SGHNT, CDR2 YYREEE (reference sequence). The CDR3 DNA reads TGTGCCAGCAGCCCCGGGACTAGCGGGAGGCCATATGAGCAGTTCTTC. Translation gives CASSPGTSGRPYEQFF.

This clone was picked up one time. The chain recombines TRBV2 with TRBJ1-6, with 7 bases matching TRBD1. The CDR3 spans 17 residues. The germline gives CDR1 SNHLY, CDR2 FYNNEI. With V trimmed by 3 bases and J by 2 bases, 7 bases remained unmatched. The DNA for the CDR3 is TGTGCCAGCAGTGAGAACAGGGGAGGCACCTATAATTCACCCCTCCACTTT. Translation gives CASSENRGGTYNSPLHF.

V is TRBV2 and J is TRBJ2-3; possibly TRBD2 for D (6 bases). This CDR3 contains 13 residues. Germline CDR1 reads SNHLY; CDR2 reads FYNNEI. The ends were cut back, 6 bases at V and 5 bases at J, with 12 bases in the middle. In nucleotides, the CDR3 is TGTGCCAGCAGCCCGGAGGGAGGAGATACGCAGTATTTT. Translated, it gives CASSPEGGDTQYF.

In this sample, this clone turned up once. The rearrangement joins TRBV6-6 to TRBJ2-3; D may match TRBD1 or TRBD2 (5 bases each). The CDR3 extends over 14 amino acids. From germline, CDR1 is MNHNY and CDR2 SVGAGI (reference sequence). V lost 6 bases, J lost 2 bases, and 12 bases lay in between. This CDR3 is CASRQGRFTDTQYF. The CDR3 nucleotides read TGTGCCAGCAGGCAGGGACGGTTCACAGATACGCAGTATTTT.

This chain links TRBV18 with TRBJ1-5, with D possibly matching TRBD1 (6 bases). V gave up 5 bases and J gave up 7 bases, with 18 bases separating them. Germline loops: CDR1 KGHSH, CDR2 LQKENI. The CDR3 contains 15 residues. CDR3 DNA sequence: TGTGCCAGCTCAGCCGCTATAGGGGGTGGACAGCCCCAGCATTTT. This sequence encodes CASSAAIGGGQPQHF.

The gene calls are TRBV15 and TRBJ2-1; 9 nucleotides agree with TRBD2. Germline V gene sequence: CDR1 LNHNV, CDR2 YYDKDF (reference sequence). The CDR3 runs 19 residues. The ends lost 0 bases at V and 7 bases at J; junction bases unmatched: 16. The CDR3 nucleotides read TGTGCCACCAGCAGAGAGATGTGGAACGTAGCGGGAGTGGGGAATGAGCAGTTCTTC. This encodes CATSREMWNVAGVGNEQFF.

The chain is built from TRBV7-9 and TRBJ1-1; TRBD1 matches at 7 bases. V shed 5 bases, J shed 4 bases, and the junction held 10 bases outside the gene matches. CDR1 is SEHNR and CDR2 is FQNEAQ in the germline V gene (reference sequence). This CDR3 is built from 15 residues. In nucleotides, the CDR3 is TGTGCCAGCAGCCGGGATACTAGGGGGCGCACTGAAGCTTTCTTT. Translated: CASSRDTRGRTEAFF.

The V and J genes are TRBV6-1 and TRBJ2-1; 12 nucleotides agree with TRBD2. The J segment lost 8 bases and the V segment lost 6 bases, leaving 8 bases of the junction unmatched. This CDR3 is built from 15 residues. Germline CDR1 MNHNS, CDR2 SASEGT. CDR3 protein: CASRRLAGAVDEQFF. The CDR3 nucleotides are TGTGCCAGCAGGAGACTAGCGGGAGCTGTAGATGAGCAGTTCTTC.

The J gene is TRBJ2-7, the V gene TRBV29-1, with TRBD2 matching 8 bases. The CDR3 totals 12 residues. With 6 bases clipped from V and 3 bases from J, the junction kept 4 bases outside the gene matches. The V gene's germline CDR1 is SQVTM and CDR2 ANQGSEA. The CDR3, as DNA: TGCAGCGTACTAGCGGTCGGCTACGAGCAGTACTTC. Amino acids: CSVLAVGYEQYF.

The gene calls are TRBV9 and TRBJ2-2; D is unclear. Per the germline V gene, CDR1 is SGDLS and CDR2 is YYNGEE. The CDR3 extends over 15 amino acids. The V end was cut by 0 bases, the J end by 4 bases, with 10 bases between. CDR3 bases: TGTGCCAGCAGCGTAGCTATGGCGGTCACCGGGGAGCTGTTTTTT. It codes for CASSVAMAVTGELFF.

A note on this clone: The sample contains more than one DNA sequence encoding this CDR3. The CDR3 region has the DNA TGTGCCAGCAGCGTAGACCGAGATACGCAGTATTTT. It specifies CASSVDRDTQYF. The rearrangement uses TRBV9 and TRBJ2-3; D ambiguous. The CDR3 consists of 12 residues. CDR1 and CDR2 from the germline V gene are SGDLS and YYNGEE. Trimming left V 0 bases short and J 5 bases short, with 4 bases between.

The rearrangement uses TRBV7-2 and TRBJ1-2; perhaps TRBD1 as D (5 bases). The length of the CDR3 is 13 residues. Germline CDR1 is SGHTA and CDR2 is FQGNSA. Deletions cut 4 bases from V and 2 bases from J, with 8 bases between. CDR3 DNA sequence: TGTGCCAGCAGCTCGACAGTGAACTATGGCTACACCTTC. It encodes CASSSTVNYGYTF.

The rearrangement joins TRBV28 to TRBJ2-5, with no clear D. The CDR3 loop spans 12 amino acids. Per the germline V gene, CDR1 is MDHEN and CDR2 is SYDVKM. Between the trimmed V and J ends, which lost 5 bases and 6 bases, there was a span of 10 bases. The CDR3, as DNA: TGTGCCAGCAGTACAGTCTTGAAGACCCAGTACTTC. This gives the protein CASSTVLKTQYF.